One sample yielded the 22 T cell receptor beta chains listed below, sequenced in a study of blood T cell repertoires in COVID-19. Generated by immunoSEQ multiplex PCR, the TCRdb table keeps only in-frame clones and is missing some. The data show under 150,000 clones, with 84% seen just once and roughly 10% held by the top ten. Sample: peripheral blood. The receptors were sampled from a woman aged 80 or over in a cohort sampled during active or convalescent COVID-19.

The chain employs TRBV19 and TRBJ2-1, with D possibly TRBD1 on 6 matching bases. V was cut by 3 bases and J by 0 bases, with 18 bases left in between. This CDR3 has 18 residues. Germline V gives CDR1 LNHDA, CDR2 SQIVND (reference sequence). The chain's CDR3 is CASSIVGTRPGSYNEQFF. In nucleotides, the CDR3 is TGTGCCAGTAGTATCGTTGGGACACGACCTGGCTCCTACAATGAGCAGTTCTTC.

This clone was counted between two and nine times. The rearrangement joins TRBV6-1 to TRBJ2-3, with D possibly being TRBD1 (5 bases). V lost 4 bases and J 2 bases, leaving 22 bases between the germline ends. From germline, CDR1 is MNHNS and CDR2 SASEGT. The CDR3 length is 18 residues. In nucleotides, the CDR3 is TGTGCCAGCAGTGCCCTCCCTGGGGCCAGGGCCTCCACAGATACGCAGTATTTT. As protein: CASSALPGARASTDTQYF.

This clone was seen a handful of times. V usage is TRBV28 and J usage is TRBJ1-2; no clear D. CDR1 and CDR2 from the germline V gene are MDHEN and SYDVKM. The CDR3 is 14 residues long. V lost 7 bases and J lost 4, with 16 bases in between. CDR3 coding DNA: TGTGCCAGCAACCCCCCCGGGATCAGCTATGGCTACACCTTC. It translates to CASNPPGISYGYTF.

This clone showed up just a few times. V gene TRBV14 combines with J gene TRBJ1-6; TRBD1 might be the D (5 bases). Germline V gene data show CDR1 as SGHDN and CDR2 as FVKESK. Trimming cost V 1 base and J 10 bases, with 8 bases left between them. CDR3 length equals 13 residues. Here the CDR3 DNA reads TGTGCCAGCAGCCAAGTGGGGGGATCACCCCTCCACTTT. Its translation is CASSQVGGSPLHF.

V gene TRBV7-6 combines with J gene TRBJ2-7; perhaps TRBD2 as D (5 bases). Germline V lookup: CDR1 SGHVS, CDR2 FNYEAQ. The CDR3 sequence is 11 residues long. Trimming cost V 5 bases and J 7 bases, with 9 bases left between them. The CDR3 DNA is TGTGCCAGCAGCATCTCGGGGGAGCAGTACTTC. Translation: CASSISGEQYF.

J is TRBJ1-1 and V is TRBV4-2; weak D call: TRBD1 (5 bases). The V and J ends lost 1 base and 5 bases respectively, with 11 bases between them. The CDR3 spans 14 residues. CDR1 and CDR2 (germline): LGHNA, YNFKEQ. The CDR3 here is CASSQAGGYTEAFF. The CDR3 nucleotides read TGTGCCAGCAGCCAAGCTGGGGGGTATACTGAAGCTTTCTTT.

The CDR3 sequence is CASSLALGLAGQISSSYEQYF. In DNA form, the CDR3 reads TGTGCCAGCAGCTTAGCCCTCGGACTAGCGGGACAAATATCAAGCTCCTACGAGCAGTACTTC. The chain combines TRBV7-2 with TRBJ2-7; TRBD2 agrees at 12 bases. The V gene's germline CDR1 is SGHTA and CDR2 FQGNSA. Trimming removed 0 bases from V and 0 bases from J; junction bases left unmatched: 15. CDR3 length: 21 residues.

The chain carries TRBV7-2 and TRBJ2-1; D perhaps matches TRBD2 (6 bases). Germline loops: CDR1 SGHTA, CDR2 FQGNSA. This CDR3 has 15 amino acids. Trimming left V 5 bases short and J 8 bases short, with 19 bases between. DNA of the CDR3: TGTGCCAGCAGCCCGGCGGCGGGGTGGGGGGATGAGCAGTTCTTC. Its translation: CASSPAAGWGDEQFF.

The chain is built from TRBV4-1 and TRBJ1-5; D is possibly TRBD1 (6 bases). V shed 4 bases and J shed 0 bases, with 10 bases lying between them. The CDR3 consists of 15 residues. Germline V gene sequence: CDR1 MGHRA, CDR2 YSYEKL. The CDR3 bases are TGCGCCAGCAGCCCCAGGACAGATAGCAATCAGCCCCAGCATTTT. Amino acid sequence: CASSPRTDSNQPQHF.

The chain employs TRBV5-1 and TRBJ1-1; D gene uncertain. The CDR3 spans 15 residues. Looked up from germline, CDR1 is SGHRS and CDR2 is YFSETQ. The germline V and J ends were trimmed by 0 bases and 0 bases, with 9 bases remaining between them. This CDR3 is CASSLARLVNTEAFF. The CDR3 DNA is TGCGCCAGCAGCTTGGCACGGTTGGTGAACACTGAAGCTTTCTTT. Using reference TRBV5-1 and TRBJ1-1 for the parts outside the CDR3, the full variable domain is KAGVTQTPRYLIKTRGQQVTLSCSPISGHRSVSWYQQTPGQGLQFLFEYFSETQRNKGNFPGRFSGRQFSNSRSEMNVSTLELGDSALYLCASSLARLVNTEAFFGQGTRLTVV.

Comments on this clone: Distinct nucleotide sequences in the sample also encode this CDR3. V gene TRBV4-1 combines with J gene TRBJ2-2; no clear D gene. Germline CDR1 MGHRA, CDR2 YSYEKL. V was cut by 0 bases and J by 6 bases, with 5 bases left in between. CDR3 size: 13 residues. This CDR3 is CASSQDRAGELFF. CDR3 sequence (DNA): TGCGCCAGCAGCCAAGATCGGGCCGGGGAGCTGTTTTTT.

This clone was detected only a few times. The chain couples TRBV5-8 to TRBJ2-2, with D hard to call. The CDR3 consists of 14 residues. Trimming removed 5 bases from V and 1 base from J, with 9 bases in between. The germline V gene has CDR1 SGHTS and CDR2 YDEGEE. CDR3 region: CASRRSGNTGELFF. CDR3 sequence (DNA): TGTGCCAGCAGGAGATCAGGGAACACCGGGGAGCTGTTTTTT.

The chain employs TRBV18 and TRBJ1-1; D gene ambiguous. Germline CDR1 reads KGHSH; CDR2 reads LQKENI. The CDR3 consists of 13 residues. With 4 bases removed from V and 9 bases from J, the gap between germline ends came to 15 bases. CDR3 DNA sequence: TGTGCCAGCTCACGACCGGTTACGGAGAAAGCTTTCTTT. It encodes CASSRPVTEKAFF. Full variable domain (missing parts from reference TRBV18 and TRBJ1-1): NAGVMQNPRHLVRRRGQEARLRCSPMKGHSHVYWYRQLPEEGLKFMVYLQKENIIDESGMPKERFSAEFPKEGPSILRIQQVVRGDSAAYFCASSRPVTEKAFFGQGTRLTVV.

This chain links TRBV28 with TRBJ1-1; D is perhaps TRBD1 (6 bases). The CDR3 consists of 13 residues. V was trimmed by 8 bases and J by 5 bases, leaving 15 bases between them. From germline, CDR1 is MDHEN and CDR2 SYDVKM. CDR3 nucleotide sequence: TGTGCCAGCTTCGACAGGATCGGGACTGAAGCTTTCTTT. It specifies CASFDRIGTEAFF.

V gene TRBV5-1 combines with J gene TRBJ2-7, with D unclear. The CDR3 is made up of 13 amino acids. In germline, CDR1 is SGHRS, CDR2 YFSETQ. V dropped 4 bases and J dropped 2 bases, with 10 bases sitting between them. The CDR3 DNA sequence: TGCGCCAGCAGCCCGACAAACGCCTACGAGCAGTACTTC. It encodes CASSPTNAYEQYF.

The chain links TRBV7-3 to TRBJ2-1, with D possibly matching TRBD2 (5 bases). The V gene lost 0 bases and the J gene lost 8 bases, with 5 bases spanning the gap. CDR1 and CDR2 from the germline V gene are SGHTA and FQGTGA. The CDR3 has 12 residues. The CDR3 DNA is TGTGCCAGCAGCTTAACCGGGGATGAGCAGTTCTTC. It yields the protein CASSLTGDEQFF.

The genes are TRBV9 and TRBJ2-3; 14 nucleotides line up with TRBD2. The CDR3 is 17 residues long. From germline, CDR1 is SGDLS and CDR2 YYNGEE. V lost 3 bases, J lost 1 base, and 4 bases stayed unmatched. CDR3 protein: CASSDGLAGGGTDTQYF. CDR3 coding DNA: TGTGCCAGCAGCGACGGACTAGCGGGGGGCGGCACAGATACGCAGTATTTT.

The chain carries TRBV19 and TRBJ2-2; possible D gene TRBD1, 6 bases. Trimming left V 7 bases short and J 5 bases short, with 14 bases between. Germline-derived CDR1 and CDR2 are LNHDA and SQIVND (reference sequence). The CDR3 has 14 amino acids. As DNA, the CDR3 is TGTGCCAGTATCCCACCCACAGGGACCGGGGAGCTGTTTTTT. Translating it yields CASIPPTGTGELFF.

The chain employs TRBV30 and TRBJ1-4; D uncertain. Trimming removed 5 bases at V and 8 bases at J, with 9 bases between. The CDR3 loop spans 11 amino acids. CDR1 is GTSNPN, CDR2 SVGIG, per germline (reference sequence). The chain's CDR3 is CAWSRREKLFF. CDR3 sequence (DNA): TGTGCCTGGTCCAGGAGGGAAAAACTGTTTTTT.

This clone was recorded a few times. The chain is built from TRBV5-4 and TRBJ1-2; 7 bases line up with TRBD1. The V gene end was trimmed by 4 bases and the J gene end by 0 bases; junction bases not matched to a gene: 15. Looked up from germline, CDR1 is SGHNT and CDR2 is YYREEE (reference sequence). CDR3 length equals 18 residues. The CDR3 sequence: CASSPSRGFGEANYGYTF. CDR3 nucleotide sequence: TGTGCCAGCAGCCCAAGCAGGGGGTTCGGGGAAGCTAACTATGGCTACACCTTC.

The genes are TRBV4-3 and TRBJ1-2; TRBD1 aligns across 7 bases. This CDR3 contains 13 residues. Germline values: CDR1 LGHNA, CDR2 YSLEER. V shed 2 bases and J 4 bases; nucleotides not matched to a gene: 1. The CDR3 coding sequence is TGCGCCAGCAGCCAATACAGGGGCTATGGCTACACCTTC. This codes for CASSQYRGYGYTF.

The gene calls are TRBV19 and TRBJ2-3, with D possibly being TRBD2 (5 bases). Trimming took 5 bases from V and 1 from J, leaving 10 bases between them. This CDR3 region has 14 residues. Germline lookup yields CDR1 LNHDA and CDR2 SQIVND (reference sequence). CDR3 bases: TGTGCCAGTAGTCTGACCGGGGGCACAGATACGCAGTATTTT. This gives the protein CASSLTGGTDTQYF.